These T cell receptor beta chains were read from a single sample in a study of tumor-infiltrating lymphocytes in oesophageal squamous cell carcinoma. In TCRdb, the PCR reads were re-called with MiXCR into one record per CDR3 protein. Altogether about 12,000 distinct CDR3 sequences are present, about 50% being singletons, with the ten largest covering more than 30%. Sequencing was performed on esophageal tumor tissue. The origin of the receptors is a female donor with esophageal squamous cell carcinoma. CDR3s include the opening cysteine and the closing phenylalanine or tryptophan. Fields, in order: clone size, J gene, V gene, D gene, CDR3 DNA, CDR3 protein. A D gene is named only where the DNA matches it firmly. Not all rows give a size; the values are once, few, many and, for expanded clones, a class.

many	TRBJ1-3	TRBV12-3/TRBV12-4	NA	TGTGCCAGCAGTTTACGGCCTCGGCGCGGCAGGAGAAACACCATATATTTT	CASSLRPRRGRRNTIYF
NA	TRBJ2-7	TRBV10-3	NA	TGTGCCATCAGTGATTTGGGGGCGGGTACCGGTAATGAGCAGTACTTC	CAISDLGAGTGNEQYF
NA	TRBJ2-7	TRBV7-8	TRBD1	TGTGCCAGCAGCCCAAGACAGGGTCCCTCCTACGAGCAGTACTTC	CASSPRQGPSYEQYF
NA	TRBJ2-3	TRBV6-6	TRBD1	TGTGCCAGCAGTGAGGACAGGGGCAATCTGTTTACAGATACGCAGTATTTT	CASSEDRGNLFTDTQYF
NA	TRBJ2-7	TRBV7-3	TRBD1	TGTGCCAGCAGCTTTTCAGGGGGCGAGCTACAGTACTTC	CASSFSGGELQYF
many	TRBJ1-1	TRBV6-1	NA	TGTGCCAGCAGACCGGGGGGACGGAACACTGAAGCTTTCTTT	CASRPGGRNTEAFF
few	TRBJ2-3	TRBV7-3	TRBD1	TGTGCCAGCAGTCGCCCGGGACAGGGGGGACCAGATACGCAGTATTTT	CASSRPGQGGPDTQYF
NA	TRBJ2-5	TRBV5-6	NA	TGTGCCAGCAGCTCCGGGACGTACCGTTTCGTGCAGTACTTC	CASSSGTYRFVQYF
once	TRBJ2-3	TRBV5-1	TRBD2	TGCGCCAGCAGCCAGGGTATAGCGGGGATCGTTAATACGCAGTATTTT	CASSQGIAGIVNTQYF
NA	TRBJ2-1	TRBV7-3	TRBD2	TGTGCCAGCAGCTTAGACGCCGGGGGGTACAATGAGCAGTTCTTC	CASSLDAGGYNEQFF
NA	TRBJ2-3	TRBV19	TRBD2	TGTGCCAGTAGTACTGGACTAGCGGCCCGCACAGATACGCAGTATTTT	CASSTGLAARTDTQYF
medium-sized	TRBJ2-7	TRBV7-9	NA	TGTGCCAGCAGCCCCGGTGGGGGATACGAGCAGTACTTC	CASSPGGGYEQYF
NA	TRBJ2-4	TRBV19	TRBD1	TGTGCCAGTAGTCCCCCGGGACAGGGTACCGGTAGGGCGGGCATTCAGTACTTC	CASSPPGQGTGRAGIQYF
NA	TRBJ1-3	TRBV4-1	NA	TGCGCCAGCAGCCAAGAACCCAGGAAGGTTCCTGGAAACACCATATATTTT	CASSQEPRKVPGNTIYF
NA	TRBJ1-1	TRBV19	NA	TGTGCCAGTAGTATAAAAGCTTTCTTT	CASSIKAFF
few	TRBJ2-5	TRBV24-1	TRBD1	TGTGCCACCAGCCGGACAGGTCAGAAGACCCAGTACTTC	CATSRTGQKTQYF
NA	TRBJ2-3	TRBV29-1	TRBD1	TGCAGCGTGGGGACAGGGGGCACAGATACGCAGTATTTT	CSVGTGGTDTQYF